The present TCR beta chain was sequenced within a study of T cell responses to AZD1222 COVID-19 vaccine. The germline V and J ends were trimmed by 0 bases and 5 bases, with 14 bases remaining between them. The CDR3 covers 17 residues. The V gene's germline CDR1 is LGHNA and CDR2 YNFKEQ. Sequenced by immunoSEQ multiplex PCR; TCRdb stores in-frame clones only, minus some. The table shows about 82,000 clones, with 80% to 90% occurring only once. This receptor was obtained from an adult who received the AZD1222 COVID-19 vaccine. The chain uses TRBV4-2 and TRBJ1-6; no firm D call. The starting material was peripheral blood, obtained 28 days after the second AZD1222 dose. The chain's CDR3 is CASSQDLFQSNNSPLHF. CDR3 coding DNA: TGTGCCAGCAGCCAAGATCTTTTCCAGTCCAATAATTCACCCCTCCACTTT.